This T cell receptor beta chain stems from a study of PD-1 blockade in classical Hodgkin lymphoma. The study, taken as a whole, reports: Prior to therapy, complete responders displayed diversity much like that of newly diagnosed patients.

With no exception, relapse followed autologous stem cell transplantation in all patients, and brentuximab vedotin exposure varied. Turning to this clone: Its specificity is unknown.

TCRdb's table, derived via immunoSEQ multiplex PCR, lists solely in-frame clones and lacks some. The top ten hold roughly 10% of the sample, which has tens of thousands of clones, roughly 86% seen once. Germline values: CDR1 LNHDA, CDR2 SQIVND (reference sequence). This CDR3 is 19 amino acids long. V lost 6 bases, J lost 5 bases, and 22 bases stayed unmatched. The chain combines TRBV19 with TRBJ2-5; TRBD1 agrees at 9 bases. This TCR was sampled from a human donor with classical Hodgkin lymphoma. The specimen was peripheral blood mononuclear cells (PBMCs), collected before the second cycle of nivolumab. The CDR3 DNA reads as TGTGCCAGTAGCCGAAGATTTCCGGGACAGGGCCGTTCGGGGGAGACCCAGTACTTC. It is translated as CASSRRFPGQGRSGETQYF.